A selection of T cell receptor beta chains follows, all from one sample in a study of cytomegalovirus exposure and HLA in healthy donors. Clones were read by immunoSEQ multiplex PCR, and TCRdb kept only the in-frame ones, dropping some. The profile covers more than 65,000 clones, with roughly 74% appearing a single time and over 8.5% taken by the ten largest. The specimen sequenced was PBMCs. The receptors here all came from a woman aged 60-75 years in good health and CMV-seropositive. Both conserved end residues are part of each CDR3. The D gene is left open where the match is weak. Size is omitted from some rows. Given values are once, few, many or a class for expanded clones.

len | d_gene | j_gene | v_gene | abundance | CDR3nt | CDR3aa
15 | . | TRBJ1-4 | TRBV5-1 | . | TGCGCCAGCAGCTCCGGACGTAATTGGGAGGAAAAACTGTTTTTT | CASSSGRNWEEKLFF
15 | . | TRBJ1-5 | TRBV5-1 | . | TGCGCCAGCAGCCCCAGTCCCGGAGGCAATCAGCCCCAGCATTTT | CASSPSPGGNQPQHF
13 | . | TRBJ1-2 | TRBV6-1 | few | TGTGCCAGCATAAGGCGGGGCGCCTATGGCTACACCTTC | CASIRRGAYGYTF
14 | TRBD2 | TRBJ2-3 | TRBV5-4 | . | TGTGCCAGCAGTTCCAGCGGGAGCTGGGATACGCAGTATTTT | CASSSSGSWDTQYF
14 | . | TRBJ2-2 | TRBV19 | . | TGTGCCAGTAGTTTCGGACAGAACACCGGGGAGCTGTTTTTT | CASSFGQNTGELFF
13 | TRBD1 | TRBJ2-5 | TRBV19 | . | TGTGCCAGTTCGGGACAGGGAGGAGAGACCCAGTACTTC | CASSGQGGETQYF
13 | TRBD1 | TRBJ1-4 | TRBV18 | . | TGTGCCAGCTCAGCGGACAGGGTAGAAAAACTGTTTTTT | CASSADRVEKLFF
17 | . | TRBJ2-5 | TRBV5-6 | once | TGTGCCAGCAGCTCCCTGTTGAATAACGGGGTACAAGAGACCCAGTACTTC | CASSSLLNNGVQETQYF
13 | TRBD1 | TRBJ1-6 | TRBV9 | . | TGTGCCAGCAGCGTAGACTCAGGGGGACCCCTCCACTTT | CASSVDSGGPLHF
14 | . | TRBJ1-1 | TRBV6-5 | few | TGTGCCAGCAGTTACGACAGAAGGAACACTGAAGCTTTCTTT | CASSYDRRNTEAFF
16 | . | TRBJ1-5 | TRBV28 | . | TGTGCCAGCAGGGGCGGGGGGCGTCCCACCAATCAGCCCCAGCATTTT | CASRGGGRPTNQPQHF
14 | TRBD1 | TRBJ1-5 | TRBV18 | . | TGTGCCAGCTCACGACAGGGGGCGGACCAGCCCCAGCATTTT | CASSRQGADQPQHF
15 | . | TRBJ1-1 | TRBV9 | few | TGTGCCAGCAGCGTAGGTACGAGCCGGGGCACTGAAGCTTTCTTT | CASSVGTSRGTEAFF
14 | TRBD1 | TRBJ1-1 | TRBV6-5 | . | TGTGCCAGCAGGCGGGACAGGATGAACACTGAAGCTTTCTTT | CASRRDRMNTEAFF